The TCR beta chain under discussion was sequenced for a study of T cell changes during pregnancy in multiple sclerosis. Sequencing was performed with immunoSEQ multiplex PCR; in TCRdb, only in-frame clones are kept and a portion is missing. This sample has about 69,000 clones, with 90% to 95% found just once. This clonotype was sampled from a female donor in good health, enrolled as a control in a pregnancy study. This specimen was CD4+ T cells from peripheral blood mononuclear cells, taken in the third trimester of pregnancy.

CDR3 nucleotides: TGTGCCAGTAGTATAGTTGGTGGGGGACTGTACAATGAGCAGTTCTTC. Its translation is CASSIVGGGLYNEQFF. V is TRBV19 and J is TRBJ2-1; possibly TRBD2 for D (6 bases). The CDR3 is 16 amino acids. Trimming removed 1 base at V and 4 bases at J, with 14 bases between. The germline gives CDR1 LNHDA, CDR2 SQIVND (reference sequence). The entire variable domain, with the rest obtained from reference TRBV19 and TRBJ2-1, is as follows: DGGITQSPKYLFRKEGQNVTLSCEQNLNHDAMYWYRQDPGQGLRLIYYSQIVNDFQKGDIAEGYSVSREKKESFPLTVTSAQKNPTAFYLCASSIVGGGLYNEQFFGPGTRLTVL.